This T cell receptor beta chain was sequenced for a study of beta chain features in type 1 diabetes. Across the study: The samples had 85 million to 140 million sorted cells examined in all.

Between the trimmed V and J ends, which lost 1 base and 3 bases, there was a span of 14 bases. This CDR3 has 15 amino acids. Looked up from germline, CDR1 is SQVTM and CDR2 is ANQGSEA. This clone was picked up a small number of times. Expressed TCRB transcripts were sequenced, since all the RNA that had been isolated was reverse transcribed. Samples of naive, central memory and regulatory T cells yielded a mean of about 3.8 million reads. TCRdb's table, derived via immunoSEQ multiplex PCR, lists solely in-frame clones and lacks some. The data hold 900,000 or so clones, with roughly 16% observed a single time. Via the markers CD45RO/CCR7/CD25/CD127/CD95/CD27, stem cell-like memory, regulatory, central memory and naive CD4+ cells were sorted. Sorted populations were all over 95% pure.

The chain links TRBV29-1 to TRBJ2-3; unclear D gene. The specimen sequenced was naive CD4+ T cells from blood. This receptor was identified in a woman aged 18-29 years in good health. CDR3 bases: TGCAGCGTTGAAGGCATTGGTGGGAAAACAGATACGCAGTATTTT. Amino acids: CSVEGIGGKTDTQYF.